The clone carrying this T cell receptor (beta chain) was observed at least ten times. The sample originates from a study of neurological immune-mediated disorders. The unsorted libraries originated from 2 million PBMCs that had been stored at -80 C. The CDR3 runs 16 residues. The V segment lost 4 bases and the J segment 7 bases; nucleotides outside the gene matches: 9. Germline loops: CDR1 SGHTA, CDR2 FQGNSA. TCRdb re-derived calls from the 5' RACE reads in MiXCR, one entry per CDR3 protein. The sample yields about 70,000 distinct CDR3 sequences, over 4% seen once. The chain is built from TRBV7-2 and TRBJ1-6, with TRBD1 matching 8 bases. Sequencing was done on a sample of PBMCs. The source of this sequence is a human donor with multiple sclerosis. The donor label of this sample is uncertain. The chain's CDR3 is CASSWPGQGKNSPLHF. The CDR3 DNA reads TGTGCCAGCAGCTGGCCAGGACAGGGTAAAAATTCACCCCTCCACTTT.